The source of this T cell receptor (beta chain) is a study of identifying expanded T cells in peripheral blood. Healthy donors had no documented immune events, such as infections, while sampled. Using immunoSEQ multiplex PCR, the repertoire was profiled, and TCRdb retains in-frame clones only, with some absent. The profile shows 70,000 to 95,000 clones, 85% to 90% of them singletons. Study findings and constraints: Clone count variance between roughly two-week samples rose with total template count.

This clone was counted many times. Its specificity is not known. This CDR3 contains 15 residues. Germline V gives CDR1 MNHNS, CDR2 SASEGT. V shed 4 bases, J shed 10 bases, and the junction held 12 bases outside the gene matches. This receptor was obtained from a person aged 18 to 75 in good health. The specimen was blood. The chain couples TRBV6-1 to TRBJ1-4, with TRBD1 matching over 7 bases. CDR3 amino acids: CASSVAGGSVGKLFF. Written as DNA, the CDR3 is TGTGCCAGCAGTGTGGCAGGGGGAAGTGTCGGAAAACTGTTTTTT.